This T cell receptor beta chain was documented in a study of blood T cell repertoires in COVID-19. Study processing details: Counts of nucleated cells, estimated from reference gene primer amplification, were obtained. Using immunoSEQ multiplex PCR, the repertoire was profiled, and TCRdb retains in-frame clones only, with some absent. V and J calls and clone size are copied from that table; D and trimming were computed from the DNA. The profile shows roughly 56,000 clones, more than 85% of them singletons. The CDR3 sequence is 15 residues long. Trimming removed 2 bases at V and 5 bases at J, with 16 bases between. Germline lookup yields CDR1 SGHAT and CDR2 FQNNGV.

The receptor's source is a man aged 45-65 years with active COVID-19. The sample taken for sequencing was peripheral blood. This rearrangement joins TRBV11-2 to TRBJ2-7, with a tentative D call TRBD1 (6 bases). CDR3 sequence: CASSLQQGWGNEQYF. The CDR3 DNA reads TGTGCCAGCAGCTTACAACAGGGCTGGGGGAACGAGCAGTACTTC.